One sample yielded the 22 T cell receptor beta chains listed below, sequenced in a study of T cell repertoires in cytomegalovirus infection (dated by TCRdb to the late 2010s). According to the study, the label for this sample's treatment or condition signals: in vitro stimulation with specific CMV peptide epitopes to enrich CMV-specific T cells. Their antigen targets remain unknown. For sequencing, an Illumina HiSeq 1500 was employed. TCRdb reworked the public reads: Q25 trimming with fastp, MiXCR clone assembly, productive beta chains retained. Here each entry gathers all rows of one CDR3 protein and keeps the most common genes and DNA. For this sample the table gives around 25,000 distinct CDR3 sequences, of which around 20% were detected only once. 70% to 90% of the sample belongs to the ten largest clones. Sequencing used CD8+ T cells from cultured PBMCs, obtained from culture after CMV antigen stimulation. These receptors all stem from a human donor in good health (CMV status not recorded). Some clones in this sample may be carry-over from other donors' samples.

This clonotype was seen many times. Mismatch with germline at one junction end may stem from a read error. The gene calls are TRBV6-1 and TRBJ1-4; 7 bases map to TRBD1. The length of the CDR3 is 14 residues. Germline CDR1 and CDR2: MNHNS and SASEGT. For the CDR3, the DNA is TGTGCCAGTAGTGAGGCAGGGGGGCATGAAAAACTGTTTTTT. Translating gives CASSEAGGHEKLFF.

The V and J genes are TRBV7-9 and TRBJ1-2; D is uncertain. V dropped 0 bases and J dropped 0 bases, with 14 bases sitting between them. CDR1 and CDR2 from the germline V gene are SEHNR and FQNEAQ (reference sequence). The CDR3 consists of 17 residues. This CDR3 is CASSLASAATANYGYTF. CDR3 DNA sequence: TGTGCCAGCAGCTTAGCTTCGGCGGCAACAGCTAACTATGGCTACACCTTC.

Concerning this clonotype: At one end, the junction sequence differs from germline, possibly due to a read error. This CDR3 is CANSYHGLGETQYF. CDR3 nucleotide sequence: TGTGCCAACAGTTATCATGGATTGGGAGAGACCCAGTACTTC. The chain is built from TRBV12-3 or TRBV12-4 and TRBJ2-5, with D unresolved. This CDR3 comprises 14 residues.

This clonotype was recorded a few times. This sequence joins TRBV6-5 and TRBJ2-1; TRBD2 matches 8 bases. Germline V lookup: CDR1 MNHEY, CDR2 SVGAGI. J gave up 6 bases and V 6 bases, and 7 bases lay outside the gene matches. The CDR3 is made up of 14 amino acids. Here the CDR3 reads CASSPSLAGNEQFF. CDR3 in DNA: TGTGCCAGCAGCCCCTCCCTAGCGGGCAATGAGCAGTTCTTC.

This clonotype was picked up a small number of times. The chain recombines TRBV7-9 with TRBJ2-1, with TRBD2 as a possible D gene (6 bases). The CDR3 has 14 amino acids. With 3 bases removed from V and 6 bases from J, the gap between germline ends came to 12 bases. Germline CDR1 reads SEHNR; CDR2 reads FQNEAQ (reference sequence). CDR3 sequence: CASSFSGSGNEQFF. The DNA of the CDR3 is TGTGCCAGCAGCTTTAGCGGAAGCGGCAATGAGCAGTTCTTC.

This clonotype occurred a few times. The chain carries TRBV7-6 and TRBJ1-5; D unresolved. With 1 base removed from V and 5 bases from J, the gap between germline ends came to 18 bases. Per germline, CDR1 SGHVS and CDR2 FNYEAQ. The CDR3 contains 17 residues. CDR3 sequence reads: CASSLGRGTSNDQPQHF. CDR3 coding DNA: TGTGCCAGCAGCTTAGGGCGGGGAACCTCTAACGATCAGCCCCAGCATTTT.

In nucleotides, the CDR3 is TGTGCCAGCAGTTCCCTGACCCTCCAAGAGACCCAGTACTTC. This translates into CASSSLTLQETQYF. The V and J genes are TRBV12-3 or TRBV12-4 and TRBJ2-5; D is unresolved. V dropped 4 bases and J dropped 1 base, with 10 bases sitting between them. The length of the CDR3 is 14 residues.

The chain couples TRBV28 to TRBJ1-5; 9 positions agree with TRBD1. Germline assignment: CDR1 MDHEN and CDR2 SYDVKM. V gave up 7 bases and J gave up 5 bases; unmatched junction bases: 18. The CDR3 contains 18 residues. CDR3 sequence reads: CASTKGRQGEALYQPQHF. CDR3 bases: TGTGCCAGCACCAAGGGGAGACAGGGGGAGGCCTTATATCAGCCCCAGCATTTT.

The sample holds a few counts of this clonotype. The chain couples TRBV6-1 to TRBJ2-1, with D unclear. V lost 10 bases to trimming and J lost 4 bases, with 20 bases between them. The CDR3 spans 15 residues. Germline V gene sequence: CDR1 MNHNS, CDR2 SASEGT. Here the CDR3 reads CATSDGRVLYNEQFF. In DNA, the CDR3 is TGTGCCACTTCGGATGGCAGAGTACTATACAATGAGCAGTTCTTC.

There are a few counts of this clonotype. This sequence joins TRBV7-9 and TRBJ1-1, with D maybe TRBD1 (5 bases). V was clipped by 7 bases and J by 2 bases, with 17 bases between them. There are 15 residues in the CDR3. Germline CDR1 is SEHNR and CDR2 is FQNEAQ (reference sequence). CDR3 region: CASKMPGLHNTEAFF. In DNA form, the CDR3 reads TGTGCCAGCAAAATGCCGGGACTGCACAACACTGAAGCTTTCTTT.

J is TRBJ2-7 and V is TRBV4-3; perhaps D is TRBD1 or TRBD2 (5 bases each). Germline CDR1 LGHNA, CDR2 YSLEER. Between the trimmed V and J ends, which lost 0 bases and 6 bases, there was a span of 15 bases. This CDR3 spans 15 amino acids. The CDR3 sequence is CASSQDLTDGGEQYF. Written as DNA, the CDR3 is TGCGCCAGCAGCCAAGATCTTACGGATGGGGGCGAGCAGTACTTC.

The genes are TRBV7-9 and TRBJ2-1; D gene uncertain. Germline V gives CDR1 SEHNR, CDR2 FQNEAQ (reference sequence). The CDR3 runs to 13 residues. Trimming left V 5 bases short and J 5 bases short, with 10 bases between. Here the CDR3 DNA reads TGTGCCAGCAGCCTTACGCCGGACAATGAGCAGTTCTTC. This translates into CASSLTPDNEQFF.

The chain recombines TRBV7-2 with TRBJ2-7; no clear D. In germline, CDR1 is SGHTA, CDR2 FQGNSA. The CDR3 totals 13 residues. V dropped 5 bases and J dropped 3 bases, with 11 bases sitting between them. The DNA of the CDR3 is TGTGCCAGCAGCGCACACGCCAGCTACGAGCAGTACTTC. This sequence encodes CASSAHASYEQYF.

This clonotype was seen many times. The V gene is TRBV7-2, the J gene TRBJ1-1; D may be TRBD1 (5 bases). This CDR3 spans 17 amino acids. Trimming stripped 2 bases from V and 0 bases from J, with 16 bases between. Per the germline V gene, CDR1 is SGHTA and CDR2 is FQGNSA. The CDR3 sequence is CASSLSGTTKLNTEAFF. The CDR3 DNA reads TGTGCCAGCAGCTTAAGCGGGACGACAAAACTGAACACTGAAGCTTTCTTT.

This clonotype appeared many times. The rearrangement links TRBV7-2 to TRBJ1-4; TRBD1 agrees at 7 bases. The germline CDR1 and CDR2 sequences are SGHTA and FQGNSA. The CDR3 covers 16 residues. V lost 2 bases, J lost 4 bases, and 7 bases stayed unmatched. The CDR3 sequence: CASSLRPGQSNEKLFF. The DNA for the CDR3 is TGTGCCAGCAGCTTACGCCCGGGACAGAGTAATGAAAAACTGTTTTTT. The full variable domain, completed using reference TRBV7-2 and TRBJ1-4, is GAGVSQSPSNKVTEKGKDVELRCDPISGHTALYWYRQSLGQGLEFLIYFQGNSAPDKSGLPSDRFSAERTGGSVSTLTIQRTQQEDSAVYLCASSLRPGQSNEKLFFGSGTQLSVL.

This clonotype was seen a few times. The V and J genes are TRBV15 and TRBJ1-5; no clear D. The CDR3 extends over 15 amino acids. Trimming cost V 1 base and J 6 bases, with 13 bases left between them. Germline CDR1 is LNHNV and CDR2 is YYDKDF (reference sequence). The CDR3 region is CATSRVQSPSQPQHF. CDR3 nucleotide sequence: TGTGCCACCAGCAGAGTGCAGTCTCCGAGTCAGCCCCAGCATTTT.

The chain joins TRBV10-3 to TRBJ1-6, with 7 positions matching TRBD1. CDR1 and CDR2 from the germline V gene are ENHRY and SYGVKD. Trimming cost V 1 base and J 8 bases; bases outside gene matches: 8. This CDR3 contains 16 residues. This chain's CDR3 is CAISEWNRGMDSPLHF. DNA for the CDR3: TGTGCCATCAGTGAGTGGAACAGGGGTATGGATTCACCCCTCCACTTT.

This clonotype was counted a few times. The chain employs TRBV12-3 or TRBV12-4 and TRBJ2-5; D is perhaps TRBD1 (5 bases). Trimming removed 2 bases at V and 7 bases at J, with 8 bases between. The CDR3 is made up of 12 amino acids. The CDR3 is CASSLQGRTQYF. In nucleotides, the CDR3 is TGTGCCAGCAGTTTACAGGGTAGGACCCAGTACTTC.

This rearrangement joins TRBV7-2 to TRBJ1-5; D gene ambiguous. The V end lost 5 bases, the J end lost 1 base, and 6 bases lay between the germline ends. CDR1 and CDR2 from the germline V gene are SGHTA and FQGNSA. There are 13 residues in the CDR3. The CDR3 reads CASSPWSNQPQHF. The CDR3 DNA reads TGTGCCAGCAGCCCGTGGAGCAATCAGCCCCAGCATTTT.

The chain carries TRBV9 and TRBJ1-1, with 9 bases that match TRBD1. There are 13 residues in the CDR3. The V gene end was trimmed by 3 bases and the J gene end by 6 bases; junction bases not matched to a gene: 3. Germline V lookup: CDR1 SGDLS, CDR2 YYNGEE. The CDR3 protein is CASSATGGPEAFF. The CDR3 DNA follows: TGTGCCAGCAGCGCTACAGGGGGCCCTGAAGCTTTCTTT.

This clonotype came up a few times. The V and J genes are TRBV7-8 and TRBJ1-1; D uncertain. This CDR3 spans 15 amino acids. In germline, CDR1 is SGHVS, CDR2 FQNEAQ. V was shortened by 2 bases and J by 5 bases, with 15 bases between the two germline ends. CDR3 residues: CASSLRGDIVTEAFF. In DNA, the CDR3 is TGTGCCAGCAGCTTACGAGGTGACATTGTGACTGAAGCTTTCTTT.

In its sample, this clonotype is medium-sized. J is TRBJ1-1 and V is TRBV7-9, with a tentative D call TRBD1 (5 bases). Germline CDR1 SEHNR, CDR2 FQNEAQ (reference sequence). Deletions cut 6 bases from V and 1 base from J, with 18 bases between. The CDR3 length is 16 residues. Here the CDR3 reads CASRETDTLANTEAFF. In nucleotides, the CDR3 is TGTGCCAGCAGGGAGACAGATACCCTAGCGAACACTGAAGCTTTCTTT.